These 11 T cell receptor beta chains originate from one sample sequenced in a study of T-cell reconstitution after alpha-beta-depleted transplantation in children. Molecular barcoding with unique molecular identifiers was used for the TCRbeta library. TCRdb re-derived calls from the PCR reads in MiXCR, one entry per CDR3 protein. Of some 310,000 distinct CDR3 sequences in the sample, over 20% were seen once. The source was PBMCs, mostly from graft donor cells, collected 180 days after TCRalphabeta/CD19-depleted stem cell transplant. These TCRs come from a male patient aged 10 to 17 who had a stem cell transplant for acute lymphoblastic leukemia, so the T cells may come from the graft donor.

This chain connects TRBV19 to TRBJ1-4, with a possible D match to TRBD1 (6 bases). Deletions cut 4 bases from V and 8 bases from J, with 17 bases between. The CDR3 length is 15 residues. Germline CDR1 is LNHDA and CDR2 is SQIVND (reference sequence). CDR3 protein: CASSTRPDGGEKLFF. CDR3 nucleotide sequence: TGTGCCAGTAGTACCCGACCGGACGGGGGCGAAAAACTGTTTTTT.

This clonotype was found a few times. This sequence joins TRBV5-1 and TRBJ1-2, with D maybe TRBD1 (6 bases). Trimming took 0 bases from V and 4 from J, leaving 13 bases between them. The CDR3 covers 15 residues. Per germline, CDR1 SGHRS and CDR2 YFSETQ. The CDR3: CASSLASTGTYGYTF. CDR3 nucleotides: TGCGCCAGCAGCTTGGCTTCGACAGGAACCTATGGCTACACCTTC.

This chain connects TRBV12-3 or TRBV12-4 to TRBJ1-5, with TRBD1 matching 9 bases. CDR3 size: 13 residues. The V and J ends lost 8 bases and 8 bases, in that order; junction bases with no gene match: 7. In nucleotides, the CDR3 is TGTGCCAGCGACAGGGGGAGGGTGGAGCCCCAGCATTTT. Its protein is CASDRGRVEPQHF.

This clonotype was observed a single time. The V call is TRBV4-2, the J call TRBJ1-4, with no clear D. The germline gives CDR1 LGHNA, CDR2 YNFKEQ. Trimming shortened V by 4 bases and J by 0 bases, and 6 bases separated the two germline ends. CDR3 length: 14 residues. The CDR3, as DNA: TGTGCCAGCAGCCCGATTTCAACTAATGAAAAACTGTTTTTT. Translation gives CASSPISTNEKLFF.

The sample holds a few counts of this clonotype. The CDR3 region is CASSNGLASGNEQFF. Written as DNA, the CDR3 is TGTGCCAGCAGCAATGGACTAGCGAGCGGCAATGAGCAGTTCTTC. The chain links TRBV7-3 to TRBJ2-1, with 9 bases identical to TRBD2. Trimming removed 5 bases from V and 6 bases from J; junction bases left unmatched: 8. In germline, CDR1 is SGHTA, CDR2 FQGTGA. The CDR3 is 15 amino acids.

This clonotype was seen a few times. The V and J genes are TRBV7-9 and TRBJ2-1; 8 bases match TRBD2. J was trimmed by 4 bases and V by 0 bases; bases with no gene match: 5. The germline V gene encodes CDR1 SEHNR and CDR2 FQNEAQ (reference sequence). The CDR3 length is 16 residues. The CDR3 region is CASSLAGLGTYNEQFF. The CDR3 bases are TGTGCCAGCAGCTTAGCGGGACTAGGGACGTACAATGAGCAGTTCTTC.

The gene calls are TRBV10-3 and TRBJ2-7; D may match TRBD1 or TRBD2 (6 bases each). Germline assignment: CDR1 ENHRY and CDR2 SYGVKD. This CDR3 is built from 15 residues. V lost 2 bases and J lost 6, with 17 bases in between. CDR3 loop: CAISEGVGGMGEQYF. DNA for the CDR3: TGTGCCATCAGTGAGGGCGTCGGGGGCATGGGCGAGCAGTACTTC.

This rearrangement joins TRBV20-1 to TRBJ1-4; no reliable D call. V lost 3 bases to trimming and J lost 2 bases, with 7 bases between them. The germline gives CDR1 DFQATT, CDR2 SNEGSKA (reference sequence). This CDR3 spans 13 amino acids. The CDR3 DNA sequence: TGCAGTGCTAGTTGGGCTACTAATGAAAAACTGTTTTTT. Protein sequence: CSASWATNEKLFF.

The chain combines TRBV11-2 with TRBJ2-7; D uncertain. CDR1 is SGHAT, CDR2 FQNNGV, per germline. The CDR3 length is 15 residues. Trimming left V 1 base short and J 2 bases short, with 12 bases between. This CDR3 is CASSLGPEIPYEQYF. As DNA, the CDR3 is TGTGCCAGCAGCTTAGGCCCGGAGATCCCCTACGAGCAGTACTTC.

This clonotype was recorded a few times. The chain has TRBV7-8 and TRBJ2-3; 8 positions match TRBD2. This CDR3 region has 18 residues. The germline V gene encodes CDR1 SGHVS and CDR2 FQNEAQ. V lost 2 bases, J lost 1 base, and 11 bases stayed unmatched. CDR3 protein: CASSLKGLWREGTDTQYF. CDR3 DNA: TGTGCCAGCAGCTTAAAAGGGTTATGGCGGGAGGGCACAGATACGCAGTATTTT.

The J gene is TRBJ2-6, the V gene TRBV7-6; TRBD1 matches 8 bases. Germline CDR1 is SGHVS and CDR2 is FNYEAQ. V lost 1 base and J lost 2; bases outside the gene matches: 1. This CDR3 spans 16 amino acids. The CDR3 DNA follows: TGTGCCAGCAGCTTAGGGACAGGGACTGGGGCCAACGTCCTGACTTTC. Translation: CASSLGTGTGANVLTF. The whole variable domain, remainder taken from reference TRBV7-6 and TRBJ2-6, is GAGVSQSPRYKVTKRGQDVALRCDPISGHVSLYWYRQALGQGPEFLTYFNYEAQQDKSGLPNDRFSAERPEGSISTLTIQRTEQRDSAMYRCASSLGTGTGANVLTFGAGSRLTVL.